These 9 T cell receptor beta chains were sequenced from one sample in a study of T cell clonotyping in hematopoietic cell transplantation. The table came from immunoSEQ multiplex PCR; TCRdb's copy has only in-frame clones and leaves some out. Here the sample spans tens of thousands of clones, 95% being singletons. Sequencing input: peripheral blood mononuclear cells. The receptors were sampled from a man in his thirties or forties in good health. Some clones in this sample may be carry-over from other donors' samples.

This chain joins TRBV6-5 and TRBJ2-2; D is undetermined. This CDR3 comprises 15 residues. Germline V CDR1 and CDR2: MNHEY, SVGAGI. Trimming pared 5 bases from V and 6 bases from J, leaving 16 bases between. In DNA, the CDR3 is TGTGCCAGCAGTCCTTTCTTCTACAGCGCCGGGGAGCTGTTTTTT. Protein sequence: CASSPFFYSAGELFF.

The chain recombines TRBV7-2 with TRBJ2-7; 8 nucleotides line up with TRBD2. Germline V gives CDR1 SGHTA, CDR2 FQGNSA. The CDR3 is 15 residues long. V shed 3 bases and J 0 bases; nucleotides not matched to a gene: 4. The CDR3 loop is CASSFGLAPSYEQYF. Written as DNA, the CDR3 is TGTGCCAGCAGCTTCGGACTAGCACCCTCCTACGAGCAGTACTTC.

The chain links TRBV6-1 to TRBJ1-4; no clear D gene. CDR1 is MNHNS and CDR2 is SASEGT in the germline V gene. The V and J ends lost 6 bases and 7 bases respectively, with 6 bases between them. This CDR3 is 11 amino acids long. The CDR3 region is CASSSSEKLFF. Written as DNA, the CDR3 is TGTGCCAGCAGCTCTAGTGAAAAACTGTTTTTT.

V usage is TRBV5-4 and J usage is TRBJ2-7, with TRBD1 matching over 8 bases. The CDR3 spans 20 residues. The J segment lost 3 bases and the V segment lost 3 bases, leaving 23 bases of the junction unmatched. CDR1 is SGHNT and CDR2 is YYREEE in the germline V gene (reference sequence). The CDR3 loop is CASSWGQVAGGGLGLYEQYF. For the CDR3, the DNA is TGTGCCAGCAGCTGGGGGCAGGTAGCAGGGGGCGGGTTAGGTCTCTACGAGCAGTACTTC. The whole variable domain, filled in from reference TRBV5-4 and TRBJ2-7, reads ETGVTQSPTHLIKTRGQQVTLRCSSQSGHNTVSWYQQALGQGPQFIFQYYREEENGRGNFPPRFSGLQFPNYSSELNVNALELDDSALYLCASSWGQVAGGGLGLYEQYFGPGTRLTVT.

This clone came up once. The chain uses TRBV4-1 and TRBJ1-5; D gene uncertain. This CDR3 contains 15 residues. CDR1 MGHRA and CDR2 YSYEKL come from the germline V gene. The V gene lost 7 bases and the J gene lost 0 bases, with 13 bases spanning the gap. The CDR3 DNA reads as TGCGCCAGCACCCCGATATCAAATAGCAATCAGCCCCAGCATTTT. As protein: CASTPISNSNQPQHF.

The chain is built from TRBV5-4 and TRBJ2-7; 9 bases align to TRBD1. Germline CDR1 SGHNT, CDR2 YYREEE (reference sequence). The CDR3 has 13 residues. V was clipped by 4 bases and J by 7 bases; unmatched bases: 6. The DNA for the CDR3 is TGTGCCAGCAGCGTACAGGGGGCGGGGGAGCAGTACTTC. It translates to CASSVQGAGEQYF.

This chain connects TRBV20-1 to TRBJ1-1; D is ambiguous. Germline V lookup: CDR1 DFQATT, CDR2 SNEGSKA (reference sequence). This CDR3 is 11 amino acids long. Trimming pared 4 bases from V and 1 base from J, leaving 4 bases between. The CDR3 DNA reads as TGCAGTGCTACTCGGAACACTGAAGCTTTCTTT. Protein product: CSATRNTEAFF.

The chain has TRBV5-1 and TRBJ2-3; 12 bases agree with TRBD2. The V gene's germline CDR1 is SGHRS and CDR2 YFSETQ. The CDR3 contains 17 residues. Unmatched junction bases numbered 8, after V lost 4 bases and J lost 2 bases. This CDR3 reads CASSLLTSGGTTDTQYF. CDR3 nucleotide sequence: TGCGCCAGCAGCCTACTAACTAGCGGGGGGACCACAGATACGCAGTATTTT.

V and J are TRBV7-3 and TRBJ1-1; the D is unclear. This CDR3 has 13 amino acids. V dropped 2 bases and J dropped 7 bases, with 11 bases sitting between them. Germline V gene lookup returns CDR1 SGHTA and CDR2 FQGTGA. DNA of the CDR3: TGTGCCAGCAGCTTAGACCTAGGAGATGAAGCTTTCTTT. It is translated as CASSLDLGDEAFF.